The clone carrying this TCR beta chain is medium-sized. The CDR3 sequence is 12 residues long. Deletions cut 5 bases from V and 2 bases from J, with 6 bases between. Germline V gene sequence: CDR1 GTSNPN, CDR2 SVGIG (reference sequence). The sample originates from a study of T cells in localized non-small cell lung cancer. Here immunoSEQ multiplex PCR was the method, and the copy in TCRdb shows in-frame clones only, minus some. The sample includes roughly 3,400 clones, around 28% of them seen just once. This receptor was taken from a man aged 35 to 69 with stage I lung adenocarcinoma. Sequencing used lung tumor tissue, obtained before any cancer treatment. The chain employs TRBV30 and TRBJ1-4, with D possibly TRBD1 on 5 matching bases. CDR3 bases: TGTGCCTGGCAGGGTACTAATGAAAAACTGTTTTTT. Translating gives CAWQGTNEKLFF.